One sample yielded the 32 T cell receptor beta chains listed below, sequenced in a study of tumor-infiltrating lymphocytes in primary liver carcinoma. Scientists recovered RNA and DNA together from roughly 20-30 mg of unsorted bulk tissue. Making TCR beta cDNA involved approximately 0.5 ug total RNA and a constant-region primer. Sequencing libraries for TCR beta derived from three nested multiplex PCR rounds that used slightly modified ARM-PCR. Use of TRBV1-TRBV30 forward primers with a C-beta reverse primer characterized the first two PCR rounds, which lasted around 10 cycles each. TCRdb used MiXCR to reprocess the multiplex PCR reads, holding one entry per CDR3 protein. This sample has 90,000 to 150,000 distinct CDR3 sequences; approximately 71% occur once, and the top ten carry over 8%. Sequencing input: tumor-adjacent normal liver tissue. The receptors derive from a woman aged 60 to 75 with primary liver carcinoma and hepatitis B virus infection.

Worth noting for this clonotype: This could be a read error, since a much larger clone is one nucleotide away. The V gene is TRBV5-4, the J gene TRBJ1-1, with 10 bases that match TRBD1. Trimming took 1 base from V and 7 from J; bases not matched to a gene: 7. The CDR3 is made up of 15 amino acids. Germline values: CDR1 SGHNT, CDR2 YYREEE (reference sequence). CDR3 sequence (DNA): TGTGCCAGCAGCTTGCGACAGGGGGCTGAGGATGAAGCTTTCTTT. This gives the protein CASSLRQGAEDEAFF.

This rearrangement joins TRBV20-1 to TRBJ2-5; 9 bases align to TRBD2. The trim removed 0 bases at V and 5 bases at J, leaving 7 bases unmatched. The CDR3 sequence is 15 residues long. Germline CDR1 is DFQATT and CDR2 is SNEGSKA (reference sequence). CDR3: CSARDGTSPGETQYF. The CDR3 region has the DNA TGCAGTGCTAGAGATGGGACTAGCCCCGGGGAGACCCAGTACTTC.

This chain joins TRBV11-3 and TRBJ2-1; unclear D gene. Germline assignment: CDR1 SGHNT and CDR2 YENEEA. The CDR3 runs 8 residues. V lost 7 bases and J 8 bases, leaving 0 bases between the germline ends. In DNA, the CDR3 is TGTGCCAGCAATGAGCAGTTCTTC. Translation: CASNEQFF.

This CDR3 reads CASSSPGALTTGNEQFF. CDR3 bases: TGTGCCAGCAGCTCCCCGGGGGCGCTGACCACGGGCAATGAGCAGTTCTTC. V and J are TRBV11-3 and TRBJ2-1; either TRBD1 or TRBD2 may fit D (6 bases each). Deletions cut 4 bases from V and 6 bases from J, with 22 bases between. The CDR3 runs 17 residues. From germline, CDR1 is SGHNT and CDR2 YENEEA.

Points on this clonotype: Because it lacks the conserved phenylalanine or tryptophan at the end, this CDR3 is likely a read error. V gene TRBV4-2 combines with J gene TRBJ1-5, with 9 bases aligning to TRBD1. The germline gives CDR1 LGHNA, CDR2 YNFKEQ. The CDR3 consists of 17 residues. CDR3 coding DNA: TGCGCCAGCAGCCAAGACTCGACCGGGACAGGGAAACAGCCCCAGCATCTT. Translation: CASSQDSTGTGKQPQHL.

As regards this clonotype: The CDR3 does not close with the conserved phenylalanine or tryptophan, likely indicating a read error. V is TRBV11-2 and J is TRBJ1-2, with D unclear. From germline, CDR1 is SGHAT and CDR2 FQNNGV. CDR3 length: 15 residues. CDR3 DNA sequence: TGTGCCAGCAGCCTAGATCGGGTAGACGCCTATGGATACACCCTC. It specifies CASSLDRVDAYGYTL.

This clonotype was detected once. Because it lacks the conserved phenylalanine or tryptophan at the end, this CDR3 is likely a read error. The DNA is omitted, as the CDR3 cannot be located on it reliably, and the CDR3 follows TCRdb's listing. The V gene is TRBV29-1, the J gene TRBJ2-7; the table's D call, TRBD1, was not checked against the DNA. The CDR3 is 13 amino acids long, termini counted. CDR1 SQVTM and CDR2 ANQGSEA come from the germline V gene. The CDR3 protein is CSVVGGLSYEQYL.

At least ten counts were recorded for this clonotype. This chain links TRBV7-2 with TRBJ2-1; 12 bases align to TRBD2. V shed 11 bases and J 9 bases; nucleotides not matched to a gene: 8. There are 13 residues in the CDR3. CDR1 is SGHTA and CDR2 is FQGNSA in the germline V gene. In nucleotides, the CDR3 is TGTGCCCTAGCGGGAGGGCCCGGACGTGAGCAGTTCTTC. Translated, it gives CALAGGPGREQFF.

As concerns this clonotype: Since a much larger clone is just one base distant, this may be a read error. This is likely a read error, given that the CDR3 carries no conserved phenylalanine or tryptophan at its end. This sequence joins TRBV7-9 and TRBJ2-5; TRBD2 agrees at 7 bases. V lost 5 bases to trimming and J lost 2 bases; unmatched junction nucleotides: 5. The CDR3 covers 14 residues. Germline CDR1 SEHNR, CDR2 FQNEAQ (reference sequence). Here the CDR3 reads CASSRGSEQETQYL. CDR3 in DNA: TGTGCCAGCAGCCGCGGGAGTGAGCAAGAGACCCAGTACCTC.

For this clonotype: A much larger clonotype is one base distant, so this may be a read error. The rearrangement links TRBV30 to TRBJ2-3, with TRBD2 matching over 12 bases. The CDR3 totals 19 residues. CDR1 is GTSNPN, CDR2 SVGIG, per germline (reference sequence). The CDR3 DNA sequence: TGTGCCTGGAACCCGCCGCTAGCGGGAGGGCGGGGGGACACAGATTCGCAGTATTTT. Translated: CAWNPPLAGGRGDTDSQYF.

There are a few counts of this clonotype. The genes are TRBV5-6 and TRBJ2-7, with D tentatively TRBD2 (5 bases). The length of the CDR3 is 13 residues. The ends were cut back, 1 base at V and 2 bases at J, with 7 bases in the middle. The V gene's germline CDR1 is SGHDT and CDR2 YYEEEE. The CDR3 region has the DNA TGTGCCAGCAGCTTGCGAGGGACCTACGAGCAGTACTTC. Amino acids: CASSLRGTYEQYF.

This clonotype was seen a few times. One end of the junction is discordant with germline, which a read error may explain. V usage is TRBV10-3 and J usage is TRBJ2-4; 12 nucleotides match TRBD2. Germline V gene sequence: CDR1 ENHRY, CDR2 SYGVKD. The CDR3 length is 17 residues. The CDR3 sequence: CAIGEARLAGESDIQYF. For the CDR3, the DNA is TGTGCCATCGGTGAGGCCCGACTAGCGGGAGAGTCGGACATTCAGTACTTC.

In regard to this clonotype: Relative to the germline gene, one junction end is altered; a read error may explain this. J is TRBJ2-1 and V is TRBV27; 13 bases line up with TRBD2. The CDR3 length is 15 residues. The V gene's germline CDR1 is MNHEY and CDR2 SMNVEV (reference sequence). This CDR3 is CASSLGLAGDVEQFF. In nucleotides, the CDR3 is TGTGCTAGCAGTTTAGGACTAGCGGGAGACGTTGAGCAGTTCTTC.

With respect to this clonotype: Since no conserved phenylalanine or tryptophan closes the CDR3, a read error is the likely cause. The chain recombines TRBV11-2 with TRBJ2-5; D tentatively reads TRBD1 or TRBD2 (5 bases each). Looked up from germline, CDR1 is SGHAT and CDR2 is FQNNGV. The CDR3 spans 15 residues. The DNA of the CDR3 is TGTGCCAGCTGCTTAGATCAGGGACCCCAAGAGAGCCAGTACTCC. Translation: CASCLDQGPQESQYS.

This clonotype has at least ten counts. CDR3 residues: CASSFSTRGNEQFF. The CDR3 coding sequence is TGTGCCAGCAGTTTTTCTACTAGGGGCAATGAGCAGTTCTTC. The V and J genes are TRBV12-3 or TRBV12-4 and TRBJ2-1, with D perhaps being TRBD1 or TRBD2 (5 bases each). CDR3 length: 14 residues. The V gene lost 3 bases and the J gene lost 6 bases, with 12 bases spanning the gap.

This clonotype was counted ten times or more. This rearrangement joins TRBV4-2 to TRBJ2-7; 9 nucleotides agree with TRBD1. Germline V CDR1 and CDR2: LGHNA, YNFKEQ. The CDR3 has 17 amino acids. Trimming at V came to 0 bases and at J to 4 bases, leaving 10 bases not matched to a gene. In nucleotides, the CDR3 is TGTGCCAGCAGCCAAGATCCCGTGGGACAGGGTGGTTACGAGCAGTACTTC. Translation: CASSQDPVGQGGYEQYF.

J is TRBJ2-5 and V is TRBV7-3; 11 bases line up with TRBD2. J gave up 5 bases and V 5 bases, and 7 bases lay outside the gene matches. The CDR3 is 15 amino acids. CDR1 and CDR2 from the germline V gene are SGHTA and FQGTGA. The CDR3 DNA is TGTGCCAGCAGCCAACTAGCGGGAGCCTGGGAGACCCAGTACTTC. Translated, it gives CASSQLAGAWETQYF.

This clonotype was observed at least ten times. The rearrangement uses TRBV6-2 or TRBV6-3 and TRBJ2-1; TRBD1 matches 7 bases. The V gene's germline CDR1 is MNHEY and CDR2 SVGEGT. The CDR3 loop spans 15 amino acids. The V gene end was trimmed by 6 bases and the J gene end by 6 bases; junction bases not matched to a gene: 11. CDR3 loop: CASSQQGFLSNEQFF. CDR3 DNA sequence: TGTGCCAGCAGCCAACAGGGGTTTCTAAGCAATGAGCAGTTCTTC.

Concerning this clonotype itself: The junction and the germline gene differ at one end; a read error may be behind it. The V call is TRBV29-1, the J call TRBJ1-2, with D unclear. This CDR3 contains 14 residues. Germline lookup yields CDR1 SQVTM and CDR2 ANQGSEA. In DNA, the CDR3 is TGCAGCGTTGAAGATAGAAGCAGATCCTACGGCTACATCTTC. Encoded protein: CSVEDRSRSYGYIF.

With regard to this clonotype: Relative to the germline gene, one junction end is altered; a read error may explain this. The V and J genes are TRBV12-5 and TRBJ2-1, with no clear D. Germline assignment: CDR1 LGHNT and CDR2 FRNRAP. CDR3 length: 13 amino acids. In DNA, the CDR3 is TGTGTTAGTGGCCTCAAGCTAAATGGTGAGCAGTCCTTC. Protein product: CVSGLKLNGEQSF. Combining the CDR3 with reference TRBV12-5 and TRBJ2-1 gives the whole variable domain DARVTQTPRHKVTEMGQEVTMRCQPILGHNTVFWYRQTMMQGLELLAYFRNRAPLDDSGMPKDRFSAEMPDATLATLKIQPSEPRDSAVYFCVSGLKLNGEQSFGPGTRLTVL.

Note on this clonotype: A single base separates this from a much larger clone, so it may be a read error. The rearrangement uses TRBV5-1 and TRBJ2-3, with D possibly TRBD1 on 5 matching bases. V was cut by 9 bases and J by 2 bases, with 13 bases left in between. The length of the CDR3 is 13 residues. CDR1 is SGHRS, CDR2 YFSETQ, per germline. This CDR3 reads CATQGGNTDTQYF. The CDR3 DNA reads TGCGCCACCCAGGGCGGCAACACAGATACGCAGTATTTT.

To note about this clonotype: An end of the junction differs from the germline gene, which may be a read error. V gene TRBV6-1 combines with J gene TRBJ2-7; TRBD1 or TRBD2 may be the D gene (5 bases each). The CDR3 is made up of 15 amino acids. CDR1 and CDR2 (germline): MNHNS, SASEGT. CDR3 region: CASSDRNARGYGQYF. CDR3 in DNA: TGTGCTAGCAGTGATAGGAATGCCCGGGGCTACGGGCAGTACTTC.

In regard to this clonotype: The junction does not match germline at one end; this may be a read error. CDR3 loop: CASSPRQGPYNEQLF. CDR3 in DNA: TGTGCCAGCAGCCCGCGACAGGGGCCCTACAATGAGCAATTATTC. This chain connects TRBV7-8 to TRBJ2-1, with 8 bases matching TRBD1. The CDR3 loop spans 15 amino acids. Looked up from germline, CDR1 is SGHVS and CDR2 is FQNEAQ.

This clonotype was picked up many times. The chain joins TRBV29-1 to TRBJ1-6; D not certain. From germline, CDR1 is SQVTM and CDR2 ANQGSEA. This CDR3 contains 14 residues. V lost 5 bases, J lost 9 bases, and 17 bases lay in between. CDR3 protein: CSVTWWAIGSPLHF. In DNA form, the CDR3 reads TGCAGCGTTACATGGTGGGCTATAGGTTCACCCCTCCACTTT.

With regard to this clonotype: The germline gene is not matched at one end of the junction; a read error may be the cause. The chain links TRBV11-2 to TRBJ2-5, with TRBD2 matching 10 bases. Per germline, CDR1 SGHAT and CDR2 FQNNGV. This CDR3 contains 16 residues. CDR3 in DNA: TGTGCCAGCAGCCAGGTCGCGACTAGCGGGTCCGGGACCCACTACTTT. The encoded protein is CASSQVATSGSGTHYF.

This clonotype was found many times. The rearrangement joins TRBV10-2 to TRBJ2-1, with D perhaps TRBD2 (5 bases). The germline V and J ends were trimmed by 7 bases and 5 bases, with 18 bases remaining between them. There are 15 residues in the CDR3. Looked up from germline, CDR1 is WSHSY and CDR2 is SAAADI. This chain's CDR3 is CASNKDARVNNEQFF. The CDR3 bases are TGCGCCAGCAACAAGGACGCGCGGGTCAACAATGAGCAGTTCTTC.

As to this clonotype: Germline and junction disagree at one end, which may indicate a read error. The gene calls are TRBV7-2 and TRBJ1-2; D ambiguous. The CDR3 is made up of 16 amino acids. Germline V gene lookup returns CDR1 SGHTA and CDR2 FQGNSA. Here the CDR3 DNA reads TGTGCCAGCAGCCTAGCCGGGCACCTAACTAACTATGGCTACACCTTC. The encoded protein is CASSLAGHLTNYGYTF.

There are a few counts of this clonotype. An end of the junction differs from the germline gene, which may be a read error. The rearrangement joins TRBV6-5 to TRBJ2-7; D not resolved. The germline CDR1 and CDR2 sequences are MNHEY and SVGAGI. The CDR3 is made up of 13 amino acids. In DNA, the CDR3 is TGTGCCAGCTCCCGATCGCGTCTCTACGATCAGTACTTC. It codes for CASSRSRLYDQYF.

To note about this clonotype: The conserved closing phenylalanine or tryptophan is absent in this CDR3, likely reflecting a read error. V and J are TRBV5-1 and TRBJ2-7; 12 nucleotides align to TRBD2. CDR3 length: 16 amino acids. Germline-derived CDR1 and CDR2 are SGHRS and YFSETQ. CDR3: CASCLILAGGSYEQYL. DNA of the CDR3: TGCGCCAGCTGCTTAATACTAGCGGGAGGCTCCTACGAGCAGTACCTC.

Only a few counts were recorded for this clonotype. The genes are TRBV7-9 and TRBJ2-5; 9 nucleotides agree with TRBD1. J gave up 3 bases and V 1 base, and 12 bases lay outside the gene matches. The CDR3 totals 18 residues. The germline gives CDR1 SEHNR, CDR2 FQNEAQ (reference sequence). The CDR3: CASSLVWLGDREEETQYF. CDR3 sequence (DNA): TGTGCCAGCAGCTTAGTCTGGTTGGGGGACAGGGAGGAAGAGACCCAGTACTTC.

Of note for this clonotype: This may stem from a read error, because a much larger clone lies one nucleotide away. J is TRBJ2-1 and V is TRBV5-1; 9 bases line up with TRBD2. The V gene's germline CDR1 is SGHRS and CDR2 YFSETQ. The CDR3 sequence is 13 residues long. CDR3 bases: TGCACCAGCAGCTTAGCGGGAGTGGATGAGCAGTTCTTC. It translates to CTSSLAGVDEQFF.

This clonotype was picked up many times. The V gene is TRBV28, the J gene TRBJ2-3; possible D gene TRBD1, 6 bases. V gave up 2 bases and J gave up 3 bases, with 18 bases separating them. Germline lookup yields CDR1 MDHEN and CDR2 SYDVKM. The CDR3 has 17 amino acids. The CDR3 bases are TGTGCCAGCAGTTTAAGGGCAGGGGCCGCTCGAACAGATACGCAGTATTTT. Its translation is CASSLRAGAARTDTQYF.